What follows are 10 T cell receptor beta chains derived from one specimen sequenced in a study of blood T cell repertoires in COVID-19 (dated by TCRdb to about 2020). Receptor amplification or capture employed the immunoSEQ multiplex PCR assay. What TCRdb holds here is the immuneACCESS table cut down to in-frame rearrangements. Part of the clones is not present; checked against another copy, under half of the missing clones reflect an unresolved V gene, and the others are unexplained. The sample contains 160,000 or so clones, about 88% of them found a single time. The ten largest account for 5% to 6% of the sample. The sample comprised peripheral blood. All receptors come from a woman aged 45-65 years with COVID-19, enrolled during active disease.

The chain employs TRBV5-6 and TRBJ1-2, with 7 bases matching TRBD1. Losses at the gene ends were 2 bases for V and 7 bases for J; bases not matched to a gene: 5. The CDR3 is made up of 13 amino acids. From germline, CDR1 is SGHDT and CDR2 YYEEEE. CDR3 sequence (DNA): TGTGCCAGCAGCTTACAGGGGAAGGGTGGCTACACCTTC. Protein product: CASSLQGKGGYTF.

V gene TRBV24-1 combines with J gene TRBJ2-2; no definite D call. Trimming pared 3 bases from V and 6 bases from J, leaving 10 bases between. The CDR3 has 14 residues. Germline CDR1 is KGHDR and CDR2 is SFDVKD. For the CDR3, the DNA is TGTGCCACCAGTGATGTGCCAGATTCCGGGGAGCTGTTTTTT. Translated: CATSDVPDSGELFF.

V is TRBV6-6 and J is TRBJ2-1, with a tentative D call TRBD2 (6 bases). Trimming pared 9 bases from V and 9 bases from J, leaving 9 bases between. The length of the CDR3 is 10 residues. The germline gives CDR1 MNHNY, CDR2 SVGAGI (reference sequence). For the CDR3, the DNA is TGTGCCAGTATGGAGGGTGAGCAGTTCTTC. This encodes CASMEGEQFF.

The V and J genes are TRBV11-3 and TRBJ1-2; 12 bases are shared with TRBD1. The V segment lost 5 bases and the J segment 8 bases; nucleotides outside the gene matches: 9. The CDR3 covers 15 residues. From germline, CDR1 is SGHNT and CDR2 YENEEA. CDR3 bases: TGTGCCAGCAGCCCGTCGGGACAGGGGGCGTTGGGCTACACCTTC. This translates into CASSPSGQGALGYTF.

The gene calls are TRBV5-1 and TRBJ2-5, with TRBD2 identical over 9 bases. Looked up from germline, CDR1 is SGHRS and CDR2 is YFSETQ. V trimming: 7 bases; J trimming: 5 bases; junction bases outside the gene matches: 6. The CDR3 runs to 13 residues. CDR3 amino acids: CASRAGGLETQYF. CDR3 DNA sequence: TGCGCCAGCCGAGCGGGGGGTTTGGAGACCCAGTACTTC.

V usage is TRBV6-5 and J usage is TRBJ2-2; 9 nucleotides match TRBD1. V lost 6 bases and J lost 5; bases outside the gene matches: 7. The CDR3 runs to 15 residues. Germline CDR1 MNHEY, CDR2 SVGAGI. The CDR3 coding sequence is TGTGCCAGCAGGGGACAGGGTATGGGAACCGGGGAGCTGTTTTTT. It specifies CASRGQGMGTGELFF.

This clone was detected a few times. The V call is TRBV11-3, the J call TRBJ2-7; TRBD2 agrees at 8 bases. CDR3 length: 15 amino acids. V was clipped by 1 base and J by 2 bases; unmatched bases: 4. Germline V gene data show CDR1 as SGHNT and CDR2 as YENEEA. For the CDR3, the DNA is TGTGCCAGCAGCTTAGGACTAGCGCAAACCTACGAGCAGTACTTC. This translates into CASSLGLAQTYEQYF.

J is TRBJ2-3 and V is TRBV6-1, with 7 bases that match TRBD2. CDR3 size: 18 residues. J gave up 5 bases and V 0 bases, and 14 bases lay outside the gene matches. The germline gives CDR1 MNHNS, CDR2 SASEGT. The CDR3 DNA follows: TGTGCCAGCAGTGAAGCGCCAATCGGGACTACATACCAAGATACGCAGTATTTT. Amino acids: CASSEAPIGTTYQDTQYF.

V usage is TRBV10-3 and J usage is TRBJ1-3; 7 bases align to TRBD1. V was clipped by 2 bases and J by 3 bases; unmatched bases: 10. The CDR3 extends over 17 amino acids. Germline V gene sequence: CDR1 ENHRY, CDR2 SYGVKD. This CDR3 reads CAISETTGFPSGNTIYF. DNA of the CDR3: TGTGCCATCAGTGAGACGACAGGGTTCCCTAGTGGAAACACCATATATTTT.

The chain links TRBV7-3 to TRBJ2-1; maybe TRBD2 (6 bases). V lost 4 bases to trimming and J lost 6 bases, with 10 bases between them. The CDR3 is 13 amino acids. Per the germline V gene, CDR1 is SGHTA and CDR2 is FQGTGA. The CDR3 DNA reads as TGTGCCAGCAGCTCCGCGACTAGCAATGAGCAGTTCTTC. Encoded protein: CASSSATSNEQFF.